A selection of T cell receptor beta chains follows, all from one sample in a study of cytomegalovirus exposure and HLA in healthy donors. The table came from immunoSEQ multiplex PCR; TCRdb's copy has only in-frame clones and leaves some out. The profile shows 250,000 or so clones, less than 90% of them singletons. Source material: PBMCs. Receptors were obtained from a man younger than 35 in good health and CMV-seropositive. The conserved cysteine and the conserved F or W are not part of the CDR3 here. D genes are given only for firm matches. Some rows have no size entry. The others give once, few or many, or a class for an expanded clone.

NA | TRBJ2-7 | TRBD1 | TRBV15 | ATSGDRGVYEQY
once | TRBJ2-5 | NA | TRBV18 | ASSPRETHEETQY
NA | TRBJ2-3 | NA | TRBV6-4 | ASRETGTDTQY
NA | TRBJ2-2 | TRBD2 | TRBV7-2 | ASSRTSMIGTGELF
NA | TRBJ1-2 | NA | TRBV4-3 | ASSLSTDADYGYT
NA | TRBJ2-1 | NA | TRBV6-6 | ASSQRAGMSYNEQF
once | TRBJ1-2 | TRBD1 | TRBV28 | ASSSYRGSFVSGYT
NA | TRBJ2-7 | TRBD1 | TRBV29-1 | SVVGTGPYEQY
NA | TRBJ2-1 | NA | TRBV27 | ASSYNNEQF
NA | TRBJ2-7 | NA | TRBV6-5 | ASSYSLRVAAYEQY
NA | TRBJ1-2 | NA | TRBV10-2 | ASSAYSNYGYT
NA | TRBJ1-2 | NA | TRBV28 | ASSFPGVGGYT
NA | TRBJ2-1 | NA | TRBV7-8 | ASSLELARDEQF
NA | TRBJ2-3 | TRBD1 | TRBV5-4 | ASSSPDRDRKRSDTQY
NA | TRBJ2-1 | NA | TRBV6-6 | ASSYSSGAWEQF
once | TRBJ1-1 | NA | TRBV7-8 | ASSLQGAAAF
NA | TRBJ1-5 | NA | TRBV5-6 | ASSLMGEPQH
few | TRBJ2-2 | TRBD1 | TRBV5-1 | ASSWTGDTGELF
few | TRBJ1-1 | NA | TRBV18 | ASSPLNTEAF
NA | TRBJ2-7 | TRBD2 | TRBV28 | ASSWGLRVAGVSYEQY
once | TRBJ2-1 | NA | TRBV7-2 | ASRLSRASLYNEQF
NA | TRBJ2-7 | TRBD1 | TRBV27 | ASSLSGAGTGSSYEQY
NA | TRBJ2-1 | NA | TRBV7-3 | ASSSPAGEQF
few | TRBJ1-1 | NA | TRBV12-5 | ASGLVADRAF
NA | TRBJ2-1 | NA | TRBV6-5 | ASRAGPYNEQF
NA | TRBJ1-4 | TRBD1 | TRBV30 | AWSGTGRPYEKLF
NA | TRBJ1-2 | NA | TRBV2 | ASSGTGTTNGYT
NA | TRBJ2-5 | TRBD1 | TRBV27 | ASSSNPTGAQETQY
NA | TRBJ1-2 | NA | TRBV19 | ASSIEGPGSYGYT
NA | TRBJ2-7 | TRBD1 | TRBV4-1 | ASSQPGTGQYEQY
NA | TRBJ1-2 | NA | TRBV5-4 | ASSPPGGYGYT
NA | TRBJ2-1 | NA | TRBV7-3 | ASSLGVASYNEQF
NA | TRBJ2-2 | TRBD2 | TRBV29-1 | SGFHYTSGENTGELF
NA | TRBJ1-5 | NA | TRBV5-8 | ASSWDVNQPQH
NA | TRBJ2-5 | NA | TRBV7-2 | ASSPGPGQETQY
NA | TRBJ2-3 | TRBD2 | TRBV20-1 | SAGLADTQY
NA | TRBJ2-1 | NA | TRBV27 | ASIRTGAGSYNEQF
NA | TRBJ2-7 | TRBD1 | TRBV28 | ASSLGGTGAYEQY
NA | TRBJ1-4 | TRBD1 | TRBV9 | ASSVAPDRFEKLF
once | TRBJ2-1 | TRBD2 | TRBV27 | ASSFAGGHNEQF
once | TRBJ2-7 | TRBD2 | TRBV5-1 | ASSLGVRGSGRSYEQY
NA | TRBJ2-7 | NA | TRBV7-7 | ASSLAGRPDEQY
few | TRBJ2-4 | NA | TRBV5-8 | ASSFGTLAKNIQY
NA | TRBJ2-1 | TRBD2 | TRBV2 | ASSVKTSGGSPSSYNEQF
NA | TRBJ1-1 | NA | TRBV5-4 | ASSLDPGSGTEAF
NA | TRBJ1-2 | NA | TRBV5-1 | ASSLDGGNYGYT
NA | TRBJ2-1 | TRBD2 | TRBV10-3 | AISGGTSGRAEQF
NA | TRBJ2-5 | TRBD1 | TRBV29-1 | SGGTGEETQY
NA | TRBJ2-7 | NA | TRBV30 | AWSHPIFYEQY
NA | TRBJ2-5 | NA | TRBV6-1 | ASSPGQETQY
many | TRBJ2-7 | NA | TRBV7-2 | ASSLASQAAYEQY
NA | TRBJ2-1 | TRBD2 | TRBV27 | ASRTSGPSYNEQF
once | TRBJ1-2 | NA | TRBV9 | ASSTVDSFPSGYT
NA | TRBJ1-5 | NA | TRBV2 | ASSLMYSNQPQH
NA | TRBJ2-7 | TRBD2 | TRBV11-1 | ASSFSSSGGISSYEQY
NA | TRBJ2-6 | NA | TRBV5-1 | ASSITNSGANVLT
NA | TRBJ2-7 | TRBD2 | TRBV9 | ASSLYGSGSVQY
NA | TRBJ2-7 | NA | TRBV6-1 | ASSEAGTVYEQY
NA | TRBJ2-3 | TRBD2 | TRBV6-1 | ASSGLERGLGTDTQY
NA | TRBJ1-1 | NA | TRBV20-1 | SGRENTEAF